This paragraph reports one T cell receptor beta chain. The data stem from a study of blood T cell repertoires in COVID-19. Trimming took 0 bases from V and 0 from J; bases not matched to a gene: 4. Per the germline V gene, CDR1 is SGHRS and CDR2 is YFSETQ. CDR3 length: 16 residues. Some clones are missing from TCRdb's copy, which holds only in-frame ones; the method was immunoSEQ multiplex PCR. There are about 100,000 clones in the sample; approximately 89% occur only once, and approximately 2.2% lies in the top ten. This receptor was identified in a man aged 50-59 years with active COVID-19. Material: peripheral blood. V is TRBV5-1 and J is TRBJ2-3, with 7 bases that match TRBD2. CDR3 in amino acids: CASSLALAASTDTQYF. CDR3 nucleotide sequence: TGCGCCAGCAGCTTGGCCCTAGCGGCAAGCACAGATACGCAGTATTTT.